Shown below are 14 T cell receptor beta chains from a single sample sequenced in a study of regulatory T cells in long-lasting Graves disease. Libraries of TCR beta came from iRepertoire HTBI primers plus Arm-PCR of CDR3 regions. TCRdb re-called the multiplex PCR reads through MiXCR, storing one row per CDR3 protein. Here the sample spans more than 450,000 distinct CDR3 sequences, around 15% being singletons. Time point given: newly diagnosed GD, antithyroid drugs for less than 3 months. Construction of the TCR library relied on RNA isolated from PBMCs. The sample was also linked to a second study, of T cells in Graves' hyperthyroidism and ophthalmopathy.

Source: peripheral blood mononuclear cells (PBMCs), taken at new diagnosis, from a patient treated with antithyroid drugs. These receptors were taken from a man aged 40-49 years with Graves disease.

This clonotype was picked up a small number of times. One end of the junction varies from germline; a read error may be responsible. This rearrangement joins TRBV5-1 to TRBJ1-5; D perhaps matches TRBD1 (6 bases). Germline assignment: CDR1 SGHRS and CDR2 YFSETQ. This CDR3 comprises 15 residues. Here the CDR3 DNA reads TGTGCCAGCAGCACGGGGGCGGTTAGCAATCAGCCCCAGCATTTT. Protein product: CASSTGAVSNQPQHF.

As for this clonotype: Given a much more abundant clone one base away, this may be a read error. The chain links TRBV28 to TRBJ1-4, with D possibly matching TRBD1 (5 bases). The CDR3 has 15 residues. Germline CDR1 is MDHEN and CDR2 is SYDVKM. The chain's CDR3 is CASRTQGATNEKLVF. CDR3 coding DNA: TGTGCCAGCAGGACCCAGGGTGCAACTAATGAAAAACTGGTTTTT. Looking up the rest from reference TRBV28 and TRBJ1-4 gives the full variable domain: DVKVTQSSRYLVKRTGEKVFLECVQDMDHENMFWYRQDPGLGLRLIYFSYDVKMKEKGDIPEGYSVSREKKERFSLILESASTNQTSMYLCASRTQGATNEKLVFGSGTQLSVL.

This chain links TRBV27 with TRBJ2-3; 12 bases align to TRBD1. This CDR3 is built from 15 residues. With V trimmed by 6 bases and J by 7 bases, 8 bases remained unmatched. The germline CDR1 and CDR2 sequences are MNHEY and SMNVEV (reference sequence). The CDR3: CASRAGTGGAYTQYF. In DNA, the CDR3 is TGTGCCAGCAGGGCCGGGACAGGGGGCGCTTATACGCAGTATTTT.

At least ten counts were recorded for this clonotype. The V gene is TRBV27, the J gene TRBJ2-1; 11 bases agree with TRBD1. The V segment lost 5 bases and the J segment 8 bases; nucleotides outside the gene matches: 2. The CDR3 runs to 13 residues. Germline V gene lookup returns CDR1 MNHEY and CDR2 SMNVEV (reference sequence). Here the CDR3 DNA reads TGTGCCAGCAGTGGGACAGGGGGGTATGAGCAGTTCTTC. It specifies CASSGTGGYEQFF.

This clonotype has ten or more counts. The CDR3 region has the DNA TGTGCCAGCTCACCACCAAGGGAGGAGATCCGCATGAACACTGAAGCTTTCTTT. Amino acids: CASSPPREEIRMNTEAFF. V usage is TRBV18 and J usage is TRBJ1-1, with no clear D. The V end was cut by 0 bases, the J end by 0 bases, with 17 bases between. The CDR3 runs to 18 residues. The germline V gene encodes CDR1 KGHSH and CDR2 LQKENI.

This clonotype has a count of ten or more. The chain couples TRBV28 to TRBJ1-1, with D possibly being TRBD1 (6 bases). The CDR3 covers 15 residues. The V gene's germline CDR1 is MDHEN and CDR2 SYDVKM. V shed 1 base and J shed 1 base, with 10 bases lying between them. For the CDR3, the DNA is TGTGCCAGCAGTTTATACCGCAGGGGGAACACTGAAGCTTTCTTT. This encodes CASSLYRRGNTEAFF.

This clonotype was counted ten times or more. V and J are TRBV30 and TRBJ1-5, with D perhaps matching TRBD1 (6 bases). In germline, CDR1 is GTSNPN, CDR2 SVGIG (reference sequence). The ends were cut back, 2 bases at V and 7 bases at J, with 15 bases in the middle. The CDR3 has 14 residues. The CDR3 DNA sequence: TGTGCCTGGAGTACCACAGGGTATGAACAGCCCCAGCATTTT. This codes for CAWSTTGYEQPQHF.

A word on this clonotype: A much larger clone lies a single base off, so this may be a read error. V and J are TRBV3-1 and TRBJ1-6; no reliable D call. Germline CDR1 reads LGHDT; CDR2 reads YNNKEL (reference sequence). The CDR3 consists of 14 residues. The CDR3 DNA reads TGTGCCAACAGCCAAGAGTCAGATAATTCACCCCTCCACTTT. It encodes CANSQESDNSPLHF.

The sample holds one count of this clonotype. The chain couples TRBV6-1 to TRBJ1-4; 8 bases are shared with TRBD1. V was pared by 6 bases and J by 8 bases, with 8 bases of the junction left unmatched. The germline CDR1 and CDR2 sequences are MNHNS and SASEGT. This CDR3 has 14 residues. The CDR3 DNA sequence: TGTGCCAGCAGCTTAACTGGACAGGGAGAAAAACTGTTTTTT. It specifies CASSLTGQGEKLFF.

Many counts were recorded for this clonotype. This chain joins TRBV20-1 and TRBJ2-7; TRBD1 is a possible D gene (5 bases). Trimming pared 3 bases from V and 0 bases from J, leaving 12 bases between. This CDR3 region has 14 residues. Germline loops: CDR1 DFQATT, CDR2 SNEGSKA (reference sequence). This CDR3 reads CSASFSRASYEQYF. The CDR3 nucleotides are TGCAGTGCTAGCTTTTCCAGGGCCTCCTACGAGCAGTACTTC.

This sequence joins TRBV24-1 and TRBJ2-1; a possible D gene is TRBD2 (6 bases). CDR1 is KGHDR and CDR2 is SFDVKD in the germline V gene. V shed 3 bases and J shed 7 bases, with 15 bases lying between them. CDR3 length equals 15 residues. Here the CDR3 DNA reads TGTGCCACCAGTGATGCTTCACTAGCAGAGAATGAGCAGTTCTTC. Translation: CATSDASLAENEQFF.

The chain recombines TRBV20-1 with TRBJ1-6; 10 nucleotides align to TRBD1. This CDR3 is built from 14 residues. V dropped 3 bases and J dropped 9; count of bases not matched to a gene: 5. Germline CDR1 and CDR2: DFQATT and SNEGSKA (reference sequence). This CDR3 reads CSARGDRGTSPLHF. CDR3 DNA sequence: TGCAGTGCTAGGGGGGACAGGGGAACTTCACCCCTCCACTTT.

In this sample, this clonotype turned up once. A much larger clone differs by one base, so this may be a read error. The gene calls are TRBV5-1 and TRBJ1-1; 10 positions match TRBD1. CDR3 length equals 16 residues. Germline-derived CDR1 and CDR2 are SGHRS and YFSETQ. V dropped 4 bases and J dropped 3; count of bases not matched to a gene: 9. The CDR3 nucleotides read TGCGCCAGCAGCAAGGACAGGGGGGAAACGTACACTGAAGCTTTCTTT. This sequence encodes CASSKDRGETYTEAFF.

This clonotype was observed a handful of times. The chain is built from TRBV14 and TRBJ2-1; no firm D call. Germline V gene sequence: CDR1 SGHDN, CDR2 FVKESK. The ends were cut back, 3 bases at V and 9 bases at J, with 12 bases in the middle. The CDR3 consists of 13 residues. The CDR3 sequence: CASSQLLQSEQFF. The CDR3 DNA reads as TGTGCCAGCAGCCAGCTACTACAATCTGAGCAGTTCTTC.